The source of this TCR beta chain is a study of blood T cell repertoires in COVID-19. Study at large: COVID-19 samples collected from the United States, Italy and Spain covered acute and convalescent phases. The analysed material was cDNA or gDNA that came from T cells, B-cell-depleted T cells, or PBMCs.

Seattle's cohort entered during active infection and was followed longitudinally. The germline V gene encodes CDR1 SNHLY and CDR2 FYNNEI. This CDR3 has 16 amino acids. V gave up 7 bases and J gave up 5 bases; unmatched junction bases: 17. Original handling: From reference gene primer amplification, estimates of nucleated cell counts were derived. Some clones are missing from TCRdb's copy, which holds only in-frame ones; the method was immunoSEQ multiplex PCR. V and J calls and clone size are as listed in that table; D and trimming were resolved from the DNA. There are some 170,000 clones in the sample; about four fifths occur only once, and 9.5% to 11% lies in the top ten. This clone appeared a few times.

The sample comprised peripheral blood. The source is a woman aged 40-49 years with COVID-19, enrolled during active disease. The chain carries TRBV2 and TRBJ2-7, with 7 bases lining up with TRBD2. The chain's CDR3 is CASKYLDSGRSHEQYF. CDR3 sequence (DNA): TGTGCCAGCAAATACTTAGATAGCGGGCGGTCCCACGAGCAGTACTTC.